One sample yielded the 25 T cell receptor beta chains listed below, sequenced in a study of T cells after somatic rescue of genetic block. Sequencing used immunoSEQ multiplex PCR; TCRdb keeps in-frame clones, though not all of them. Of about 88,000 clones in the sample, 85% to 90% were seen once. The sample taken for sequencing was peripheral blood mononuclear cells (PBMCs). Receptors were obtained from a young woman.

This rearrangement joins TRBV14 to TRBJ2-1; D is undetermined. Trimming stripped 4 bases from V and 4 bases from J, with 8 bases between. CDR1 is SGHDN and CDR2 is FVKESK in the germline V gene. The CDR3 consists of 13 residues. The CDR3 nucleotides read TGTGCCAGCAGCCCCCAACTATACAATGAGCAGTTCTTC. Translating gives CASSPQLYNEQFF.

The chain employs TRBV5-1 and TRBJ2-7, with unresolved D. CDR1 is SGHRS and CDR2 is YFSETQ in the germline V gene. The V gene lost 4 bases and the J gene lost 5 bases, with 10 bases spanning the gap. The CDR3 spans 12 residues. This chain's CDR3 is CASSPSPDEQYF. CDR3 nucleotide sequence: TGCGCCAGCAGCCCGTCCCCGGACGAGCAGTACTTC.

The chain links TRBV5-6 to TRBJ2-4; 7 positions agree with TRBD1. Germline V gives CDR1 SGHDT, CDR2 YYEEEE. The CDR3 covers 16 residues. V shed 0 bases and J 8 bases; nucleotides not matched to a gene: 11. The CDR3 nucleotides are TGTGCCAGCAGCTTGGCTCTAGGACAGGCCTGGGACATTCAGTACTTC. Its protein product is CASSLALGQAWDIQYF.

The gene calls are TRBV30 and TRBJ1-1; D uncertain. The germline CDR1 and CDR2 sequences are GTSNPN and SVGIG (reference sequence). V was shortened by 2 bases and J by 1 base, with 14 bases between the two germline ends. The CDR3 is 15 residues long. CDR3 bases: TGTGCCTGGAGTACCCTGGTAAGCCGGAACACTGAAGCTTTCTTT. Protein product: CAWSTLVSRNTEAFF. Full variable domain (missing parts from reference TRBV30 and TRBJ1-1): SQTIHQWPATLVQPVGSPLSLECTVEGTSNPNLYWYRQAAGRGLQLLFYSVGIGQISSEVPQNLSASRPQDRQFILSSKKLLLSDSGFYLCAWSTLVSRNTEAFFGQGTRLTVV.

V and J are TRBV10-3 and TRBJ2-5; D unclear. V was shortened by 5 bases and J by 2 bases, with 6 bases between the two germline ends. Germline V gene data show CDR1 as ENHRY and CDR2 as SYGVKD. The CDR3 runs 12 residues. This chain's CDR3 is CAISLGQETQYF. In DNA, the CDR3 is TGTGCCATCAGTCTAGGGCAAGAGACCCAGTACTTC.

The chain couples TRBV13 to TRBJ2-7; TRBD2 matches 7 bases. Germline trimming cut 5 bases from V and 6 bases from J; bases unmatched to any gene: 4. The CDR3 consists of 12 residues. The germline V gene has CDR1 PRHDT and CDR2 FYEKMQ (reference sequence). CDR3 loop: CASSPLAPEQYF. CDR3 DNA: TGTGCCAGCAGCCCACTAGCGCCCGAGCAGTACTTC.

This chain joins TRBV19 and TRBJ1-5; D remains unclear. Germline CDR1 is LNHDA and CDR2 is SQIVND (reference sequence). The CDR3 totals 14 residues. The ends were cut back, 8 bases at V and 3 bases at J, with 14 bases in the middle. CDR3 DNA: TGTGCCAGTTCCCCTTTTAGGGACAATCAGCCCCAGCATTTT. Encoded protein: CASSPFRDNQPQHF.

The V and J genes are TRBV5-6 and TRBJ1-4, with D possibly matching TRBD1 (5 bases). CDR1 is SGHDT, CDR2 YYEEEE, per germline. V gave up 4 bases and J gave up 7 bases, with 14 bases separating them. CDR3 length: 14 residues. CDR3 nucleotide sequence: TGTGCCAGCAGCCGGGGCGCAGGGACTGAAAAACTGTTTTTT. Translation: CASSRGAGTEKLFF.

The CDR3 reads CASSQGPSGATDTQYF. The CDR3 DNA is TGCGCCAGCAGCCAAGGTCCCAGCGGGGCCACAGATACGCAGTATTTT. V gene TRBV4-3 combines with J gene TRBJ2-3; 7 nucleotides align to TRBD2. CDR1 LGHNA and CDR2 YSLEER come from the germline V gene. CDR3 length: 16 residues. V lost 1 base, J lost 2 bases, and 6 bases stayed unmatched.

This rearrangement joins TRBV5-1 to TRBJ2-3, with D possibly TRBD1 on 6 matching bases. This CDR3 has 13 amino acids. The V gene's germline CDR1 is SGHRS and CDR2 YFSETQ. Trimming left V 4 bases short and J 6 bases short, with 12 bases between. For the CDR3, the DNA is TGCGCCAGCAGCCCACAGGGTCGTGATACGCAGTATTTT. It encodes CASSPQGRDTQYF.

This clone has only one observation. This sequence joins TRBV6-5 and TRBJ2-7, with 7 bases aligning to TRBD1. Germline CDR1 is MNHEY and CDR2 is SVGAGI. The CDR3 loop spans 15 amino acids. V shed 6 bases and J 2 bases; nucleotides not matched to a gene: 10. The CDR3 sequence is CASRIRRQGPYEQYF. As DNA, the CDR3 is TGTGCCAGCAGGATACGAAGACAGGGTCCCTACGAGCAGTACTTC.

The chain uses TRBV5-8 and TRBJ1-4; TRBD1 aligns across 8 bases. V dropped 4 bases and J dropped 4; count of bases not matched to a gene: 3. The germline gives CDR1 SGHTS, CDR2 YDEGEE. CDR3 length: 14 amino acids. CDR3 amino acids: CASSTDRGNEKLFF. For the CDR3, the DNA is TGTGCCAGCAGCACCGACAGGGGTAATGAAAAACTGTTTTTT. Full variable domain (outside the CDR3, taken from reference TRBV5-8 and TRBJ1-4): EAGVTQSPTHLIKTRGQQATLRCSPISGHTSVYWYQQALGLGLQFLLWYDEGEERNRGNFPPRFSGRQFPNYSSELNVNALELEDSALYLCASSTDRGNEKLFFGSGTQLSVL.

Here the CDR3 reads CASSSVVTDTQYF. The CDR3 DNA reads TGTGCCAGCAGTTCAGTGGTGACAGATACGCAGTATTTT. The rearrangement uses TRBV27 and TRBJ2-3; D uncertain. The ends were cut back, 4 bases at V and 3 bases at J, with 8 bases in the middle. The CDR3 loop spans 13 amino acids. CDR1 MNHEY and CDR2 SMNVEV come from the germline V gene (reference sequence).

The chain recombines TRBV9 with TRBJ2-3, with 16 positions matching TRBD2. This CDR3 is built from 22 residues. With V trimmed by 4 bases and J by 2 bases, 19 bases remained unmatched. The germline V gene has CDR1 SGDLS and CDR2 YYNGEE. CDR3 loop: CASSPAPRDRGLAGGVTDTQYF. The CDR3 bases are TGTGCCAGCAGCCCAGCCCCACGGGACAGGGGACTAGCGGGAGGGGTCACAGATACGCAGTATTTT.

The V call is TRBV28, the J call TRBJ1-5, with TRBD1 matching 8 bases. The trim removed 5 bases at V and 1 base at J, leaving 7 bases unmatched. Germline V gene data show CDR1 as MDHEN and CDR2 as SYDVKM. The CDR3 has 16 amino acids. The CDR3 coding sequence is TGTGCCAGCAGTCCCGGGACAGGCAAGAGCAATCAGCCCCAGCATTTT. Translation: CASSPGTGKSNQPQHF. The full variable domain, rest sourced from reference TRBV28 and TRBJ1-5, is DVKVTQSSRYLVKRTGEKVFLECVQDMDHENMFWYRQDPGLGLRLIYFSYDVKMKEKGDIPEGYSVSREKKERFSLILESASTNQTSMYLCASSPGTGKSNQPQHFGDGTRLSIL.

The chain has TRBV28 and TRBJ2-1; 9 bases line up with TRBD2. CDR3 length: 16 residues. V lost 8 bases, J lost 5 bases, and 13 bases stayed unmatched. Germline-derived CDR1 and CDR2 are MDHEN and SYDVKM. CDR3 bases: TGTGCCAGCGCGGAGCCGCGGGAGGGCGAGAACAATGAGCAGTTCTTC. This codes for CASAEPREGENNEQFF.

This rearrangement joins TRBV4-3 to TRBJ1-2, with 9 bases identical to TRBD1. V shed 3 bases and J 10 bases; nucleotides not matched to a gene: 12. The CDR3 has 15 amino acids. Per germline, CDR1 LGHNA and CDR2 YSLEER. CDR3 protein: CASSHVIGTGYPYTF. Written as DNA, the CDR3 is TGCGCCAGCAGCCACGTCATTGGGACAGGGTACCCCTACACCTTC.

J is TRBJ2-1 and V is TRBV6-5; the D call may be TRBD1 or TRBD2 (5 bases each). This CDR3 has 15 amino acids. The V gene lost 10 bases and the J gene lost 6 bases, with 22 bases spanning the gap. CDR1 and CDR2 (germline): MNHEY, SVGAGI. This chain's CDR3 is CATETGFGLPNEQFF. The CDR3 DNA sequence: TGTGCCACCGAAACAGGTTTTGGACTCCCCAATGAGCAGTTCTTC.

The rearrangement uses TRBV28 and TRBJ1-1; 9 bases fit TRBD1. Germline CDR1 and CDR2: MDHEN and SYDVKM. The CDR3 sequence is 14 residues long. The J segment lost 1 base and the V segment lost 6 bases, leaving 3 bases of the junction unmatched. Written as DNA, the CDR3 is TGTGCCAGCAGGTGGACAGGGGAGAACACTGAAGCTTTCTTT. Its protein is CASRWTGENTEAFF. Full variable domain (remainder filled in from reference TRBV28 and TRBJ1-1): DVKVTQSSRYLVKRTGEKVFLECVQDMDHENMFWYRQDPGLGLRLIYFSYDVKMKEKGDIPEGYSVSREKKERFSLILESASTNQTSMYLCASRWTGENTEAFFGQGTRLTVV.

This clone appeared a single time. The J gene is TRBJ1-1, the V gene TRBV27, with 8 bases matching TRBD1. V lost 3 bases to trimming and J lost 7 bases; unmatched junction nucleotides: 4. The germline V gene encodes CDR1 MNHEY and CDR2 SMNVEV (reference sequence). The CDR3 totals 13 residues. This chain's CDR3 is CASSFRTGGEAFF. The DNA for the CDR3 is TGTGCCAGCAGTTTCCGAACAGGGGGTGAAGCTTTCTTT.

The genes are TRBV23-1 and TRBJ1-1; TRBD1 matches at 10 bases. TRBV23-1 is marked as an open reading frame, function uncertain. The ends lost 8 bases at V and 0 bases at J; junction bases unmatched: 9. This CDR3 region has 16 residues. CDR3 region: CASGIRTGGMNTEAFF. The DNA for the CDR3 is TGCGCCAGCGGGATTCGGACAGGGGGGATGAACACTGAAGCTTTCTTT.

The chain links TRBV2 to TRBJ1-1; D uncertain. In germline, CDR1 is SNHLY, CDR2 FYNNEI. The CDR3 is 12 residues long. V shed 7 bases and J shed 1 base, with 7 bases lying between them. This chain's CDR3 is CASTPTNTEAFF. The CDR3 DNA reads as TGTGCCAGCACTCCGACGAACACTGAAGCTTTCTTT.

The chain uses TRBV27 and TRBJ2-7, with 10 positions matching TRBD2. This CDR3 has 14 residues. Germline-derived CDR1 and CDR2 are MNHEY and SMNVEV (reference sequence). The V and J ends lost 2 bases and 5 bases, in that order; junction bases with no gene match: 3. The CDR3 DNA reads TGTGCCAGCAGTTTACTAGCGGGAGCTAACGAGCAGTACTTC. Translating it yields CASSLLAGANEQYF.

This chain joins TRBV9 and TRBJ2-3; perhaps D is TRBD1 or TRBD2 (6 bases each). Trimming left V 3 bases short and J 9 bases short, with 14 bases between. The CDR3 length is 13 residues. CDR1 and CDR2 from the germline V gene are SGDLS and YYNGEE. The CDR3 loop reads CASSESGAGTQYF. Here the CDR3 DNA reads TGTGCCAGCAGCGAATCGGGGGCAGGGACGCAGTATTTT.

In the case of this clone: Mismatch with germline at one junction end may stem from a read error. This CDR3 is CASSPGWGQGDYNEQFF. The CDR3 coding sequence is TGTGCTAGCAGCCCCGGGTGGGGACAGGGAGACTACAATGAGCAGTTCTTC. This rearrangement joins TRBV7-7 to TRBJ2-1; 9 bases agree with TRBD1. The CDR3 loop spans 17 amino acids. CDR1 is SSHAT and CDR2 is FNYEAQ in the germline V gene (reference sequence).